These 2 T cell receptor beta chains share one sample of origin, sequenced in a study of blood T cells in healthy people across ages (dated by TCRdb to between 2014 and 2017). Libraries were prepared through 5' RACE. The reads were generated on an Illumina HiSeq 2500. A second about 7 to 12 cycle PCR used a sample-barcoded 5' primer and a J-beta primer mix. TCRdb trimmed the raw reads at Q25, called clones with MiXCR and kept productive beta chains. Here each entry gathers all rows of one CDR3 protein and keeps the most common genes and DNA. This sample gives around 1,700,000 distinct CDR3 sequences in total; approximately 30% of them show up just once. Of the sample, roughly 8% falls within the top ten clones. What was sequenced was blood. These receptors were collected from a woman aged 30 to 39 in good health.

This clonotype was found a few times. V is TRBV2 and J is TRBJ1-2; 11 bases map to TRBD1. The trim removed 2 bases at V and 7 bases at J, leaving 6 bases unmatched. The CDR3 is made up of 15 amino acids. The germline gives CDR1 SNHLY, CDR2 FYNNEI. CDR3 coding DNA: TGTGCCAGCAGTGAATTGGGGGACAGGGGGTTTGGCTACACCTTC. It translates to CASSELGDRGFGYTF.

The chain recombines TRBV29-1 with TRBJ1-6, with TRBD1 identical over 7 bases. J lost 4 bases, V lost 7 bases, and 4 bases had no gene match. CDR1 and CDR2 (germline): SQVTM, ANQGSEA. This CDR3 contains 13 residues. CDR3 sequence reads: CSAGQTYNSPLHF. CDR3 nucleotide sequence: TGCAGCGCGGGACAGACATATAATTCACCCCTCCACTTT.